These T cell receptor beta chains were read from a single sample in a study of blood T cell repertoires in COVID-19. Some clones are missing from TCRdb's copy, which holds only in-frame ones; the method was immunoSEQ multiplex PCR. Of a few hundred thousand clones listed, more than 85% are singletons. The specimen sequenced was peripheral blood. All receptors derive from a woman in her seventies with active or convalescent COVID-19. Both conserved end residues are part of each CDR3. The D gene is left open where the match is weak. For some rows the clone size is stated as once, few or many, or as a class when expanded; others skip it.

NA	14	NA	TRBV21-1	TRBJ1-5	CASSFRRDNQPQHF	TGTGCCAGCAGCTTTCGACGGGACAATCAGCCCCAGCATTTT
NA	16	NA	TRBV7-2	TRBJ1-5	CASGGGLTRPNQPQHF	TGTGCCAGCGGGGGAGGCCTAACAAGGCCCAATCAGCCCCAGCATTTT
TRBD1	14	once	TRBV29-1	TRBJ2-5	CSVVGQGAGETQYF	TGCAGCGTTGTAGGACAGGGGGCAGGAGAGACCCAGTACTTC
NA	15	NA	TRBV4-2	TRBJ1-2	CASSQERTTDYGYTF	TGTGCCAGCAGCCAAGAAAGAACAACAGACTATGGCTACACCTTC
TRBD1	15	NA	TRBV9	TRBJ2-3	CASRAGTGLVDTQYF	TGTGCCAGCAGGGCCGGGACAGGCTTGGTAGATACGCAGTATTTT
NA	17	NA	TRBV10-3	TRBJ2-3	CAISESITPRSTDTQYF	TGTGCCATCAGTGAGTCGATAACCCCTCGGAGCACAGATACGCAGTATTTT
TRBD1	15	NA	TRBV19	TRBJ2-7	CASSPGQGIGDEQYF	TGTGCCAGTAGCCCCGGACAGGGAATTGGGGACGAGCAGTACTTC
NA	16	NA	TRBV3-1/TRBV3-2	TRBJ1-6	CASSQDPGGYGSPLHF	TGTGCCAGCAGCCAAGATCCCGGGGGGTACGGTTCACCCCTCCACTTT
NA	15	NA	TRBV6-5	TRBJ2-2	CASSYVQTNTGELFF	TGTGCCAGCAGTTACGTTCAGACGAACACCGGGGAGCTGTTTTTT
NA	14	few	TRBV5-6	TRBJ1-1	CASSLAPVNTEAFF	TGTGCCAGCAGCTTGGCCCCGGTTAACACTGAAGCTTTCTTT
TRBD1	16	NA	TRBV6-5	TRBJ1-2	CASSYFPDRGVHGYTF	TGTGCCAGCAGTTACTTTCCGGACAGGGGTGTTCATGGCTACACCTTC
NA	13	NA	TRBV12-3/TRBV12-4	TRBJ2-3	CASSSYSTDTQYF	TGTGCCAGCAGTTCCTATAGCACAGATACGCAGTATTTT
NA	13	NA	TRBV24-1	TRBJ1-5	CATRAGSNQPQHF	TGTGCCACCCGGGCGGGGAGCAATCAGCCCCAGCATTTT
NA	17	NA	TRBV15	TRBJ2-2	CATSPRRVFANTGELFF	TGTGCCACCAGCCCACGCCGGGTTTTCGCGAACACCGGGGAGCTGTTTTTT
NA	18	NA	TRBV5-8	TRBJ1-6	CASSSEKGGSSYNSPLHF	TGTGCCAGCAGCTCGGAAAAGGGAGGGAGCTCCTATAATTCACCCCTCCACTTT
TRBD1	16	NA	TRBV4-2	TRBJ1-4	CASSWGQGGLGEKLFF	TGTGCCAGCAGCTGGGGACAGGGGGGCCTAGGGGAAAAACTGTTTTTT
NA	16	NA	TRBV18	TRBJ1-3	CASSPLEGSSGNTIYF	TGTGCCAGCTCACCACTAGAGGGATCCTCTGGAAACACCATATATTTT
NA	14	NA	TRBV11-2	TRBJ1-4	CASSDKLVVEKLFF	TGTGCCAGCAGCGACAAATTGGTCGTTGAAAAACTGTTTTTT
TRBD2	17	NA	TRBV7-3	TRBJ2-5	CASSLTPPGGGGETQYF	TGTGCCAGCAGCTTAACCCCACCGGGTGGCGGGGGAGAGACCCAGTACTTC
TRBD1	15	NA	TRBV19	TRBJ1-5	CASSFTGDSNQPQHF	TGTGCCAGTAGTTTTACAGGGGATAGCAATCAGCCCCAGCATTTT
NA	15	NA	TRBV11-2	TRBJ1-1	CASRTGSGLNTEAFF	TGTGCCAGCAGGACGGGAAGTGGGCTGAACACTGAAGCTTTCTTT
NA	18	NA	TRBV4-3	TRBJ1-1	CASSQGFRRDKLHSEAFF	TGCGCCAGCAGCCAAGGGTTTCGCCGGGACAAACTCCACTCTGAAGCTTTCTTT